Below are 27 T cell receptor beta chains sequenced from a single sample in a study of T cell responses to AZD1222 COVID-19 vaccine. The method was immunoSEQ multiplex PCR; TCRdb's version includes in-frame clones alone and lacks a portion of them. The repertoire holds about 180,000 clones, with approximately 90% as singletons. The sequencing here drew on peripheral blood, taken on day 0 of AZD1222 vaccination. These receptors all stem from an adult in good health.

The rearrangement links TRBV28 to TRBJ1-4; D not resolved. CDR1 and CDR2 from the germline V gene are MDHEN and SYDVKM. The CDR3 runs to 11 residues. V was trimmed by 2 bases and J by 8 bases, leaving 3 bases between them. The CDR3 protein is CASSLREKLFF. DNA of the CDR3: TGTGCCAGCAGTTTACGAGAAAAACTGTTTTTT. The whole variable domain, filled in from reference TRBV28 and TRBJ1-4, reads DVKVTQSSRYLVKRTGEKVFLECVQDMDHENMFWYRQDPGLGLRLIYFSYDVKMKEKGDIPEGYSVSREKKERFSLILESASTNQTSMYLCASSLREKLFFGSGTQLSVL.

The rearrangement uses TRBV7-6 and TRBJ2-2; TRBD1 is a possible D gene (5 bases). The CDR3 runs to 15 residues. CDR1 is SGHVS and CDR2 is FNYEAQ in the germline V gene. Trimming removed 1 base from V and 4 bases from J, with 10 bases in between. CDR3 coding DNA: TGTGCCAGCAGCTTAGGGACACTAAGCACCGGGGAGCTGTTTTTT. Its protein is CASSLGTLSTGELFF.

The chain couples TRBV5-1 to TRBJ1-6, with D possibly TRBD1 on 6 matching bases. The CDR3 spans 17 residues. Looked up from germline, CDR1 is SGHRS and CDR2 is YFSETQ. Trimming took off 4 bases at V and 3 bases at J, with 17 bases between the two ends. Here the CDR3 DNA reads TGCGCCAGCAGCCCACTACGGACAGACCTCTATAATTCACCCCTCCACTTT. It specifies CASSPLRTDLYNSPLHF.

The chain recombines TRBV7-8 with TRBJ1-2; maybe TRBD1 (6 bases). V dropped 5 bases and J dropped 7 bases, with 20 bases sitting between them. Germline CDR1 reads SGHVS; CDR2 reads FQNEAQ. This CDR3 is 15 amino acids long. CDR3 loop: CASSAPQGISGGYTF. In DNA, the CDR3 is TGTGCCAGCAGCGCGCCACAGGGAATCTCCGGTGGCTACACCTTC.

The CDR3 nucleotides read TGCGCCAGCAGCCCCCTCTTAACCTACGAGCAGTACTTC. This sequence encodes CASSPLLTYEQYF. The V and J genes are TRBV5-1 and TRBJ2-7; D uncertain. Trimming removed 4 bases at V and 2 bases at J, with 10 bases between. Germline CDR1 and CDR2: SGHRS and YFSETQ. The CDR3 runs 13 residues.

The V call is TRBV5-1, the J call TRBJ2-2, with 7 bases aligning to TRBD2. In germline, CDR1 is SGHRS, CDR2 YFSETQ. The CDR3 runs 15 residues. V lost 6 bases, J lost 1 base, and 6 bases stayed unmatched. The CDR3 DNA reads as TGCGCCAGCAAGCAGGCTAGCGGGAACACCGGGGAGCTGTTTTTT. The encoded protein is CASKQASGNTGELFF.

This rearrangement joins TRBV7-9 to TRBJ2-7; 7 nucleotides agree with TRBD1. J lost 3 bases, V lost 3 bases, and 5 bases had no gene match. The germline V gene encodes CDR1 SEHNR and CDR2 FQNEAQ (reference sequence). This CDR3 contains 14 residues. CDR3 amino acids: CASSFVQGNYEQYF. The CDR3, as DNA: TGTGCCAGCAGCTTCGTACAGGGGAACTACGAGCAGTACTTC.

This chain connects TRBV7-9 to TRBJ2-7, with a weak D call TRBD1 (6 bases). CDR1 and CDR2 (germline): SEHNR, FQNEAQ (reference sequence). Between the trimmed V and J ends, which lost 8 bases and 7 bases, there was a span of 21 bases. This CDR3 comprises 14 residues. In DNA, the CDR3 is TGTGCCAGCGGCCGTACAGGGCTACAGGATGAGCAGTACTTC. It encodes CASGRTGLQDEQYF. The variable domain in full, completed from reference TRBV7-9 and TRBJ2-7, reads DTGVSQNPRHKITKRGQNVTFRCDPISEHNRLYWYRQTLGQGPEFLTYFQNEAQLEKSRLLSDRFSAERPKGSFSTLEIQRTEQGDSAMYLCASGRTGLQDEQYFGPGTRLTVT.

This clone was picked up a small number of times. The CDR3 nucleotides are TGTGCCAGCAGCGTTAGAGGCCAAGAAACGGTCCACGAGCAGTACTTC. As protein: CASSVRGQETVHEQYF. The rearrangement joins TRBV9 to TRBJ2-7; D unclear. Germline assignment: CDR1 SGDLS and CDR2 YYNGEE. The CDR3 contains 16 residues. Trimming removed 2 bases from V and 5 bases from J, with 20 bases in between.

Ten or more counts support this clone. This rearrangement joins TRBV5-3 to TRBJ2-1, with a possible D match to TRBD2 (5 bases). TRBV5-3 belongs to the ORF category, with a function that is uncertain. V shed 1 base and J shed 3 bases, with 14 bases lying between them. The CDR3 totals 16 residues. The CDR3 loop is CARSLWDSDGYNEQFF. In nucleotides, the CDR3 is TGTGCCAGAAGCTTGTGGGATAGCGACGGCTACAATGAGCAGTTCTTC.

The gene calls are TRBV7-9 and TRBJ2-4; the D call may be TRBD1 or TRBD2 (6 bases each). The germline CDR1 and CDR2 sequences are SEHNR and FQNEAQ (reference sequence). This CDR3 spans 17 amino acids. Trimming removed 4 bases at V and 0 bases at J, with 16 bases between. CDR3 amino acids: CASSSGALAGAKNIQYF. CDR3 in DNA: TGTGCCAGCAGCTCGGGGGCCCTAGCAGGAGCCAAAAACATTCAGTACTTC.

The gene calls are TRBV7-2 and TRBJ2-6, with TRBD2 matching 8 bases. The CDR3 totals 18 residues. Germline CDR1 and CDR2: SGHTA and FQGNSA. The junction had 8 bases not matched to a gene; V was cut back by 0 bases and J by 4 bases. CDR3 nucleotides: TGTGCCAGCAGCTTAGCCGGACTAGCCTCCGGCGGGGCCAACGTCCTGACTTTC. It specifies CASSLAGLASGGANVLTF.

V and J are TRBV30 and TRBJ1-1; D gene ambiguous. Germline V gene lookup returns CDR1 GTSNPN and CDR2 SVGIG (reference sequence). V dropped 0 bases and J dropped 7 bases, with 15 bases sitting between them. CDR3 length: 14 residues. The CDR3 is CAWSVGRRTGEAFF. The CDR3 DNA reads TGTGCCTGGAGTGTAGGACGGAGAACTGGTGAAGCTTTCTTT. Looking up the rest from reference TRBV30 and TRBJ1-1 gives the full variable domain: SQTIHQWPATLVQPVGSPLSLECTVEGTSNPNLYWYRQAAGRGLQLLFYSVGIGQISSEVPQNLSASRPQDRQFILSSKKLLLSDSGFYLCAWSVGRRTGEAFFGQGTRLTVV.

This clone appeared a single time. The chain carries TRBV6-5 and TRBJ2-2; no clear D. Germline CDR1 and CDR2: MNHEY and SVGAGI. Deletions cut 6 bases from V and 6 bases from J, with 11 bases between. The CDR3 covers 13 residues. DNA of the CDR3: TGTGCCAGCAGCTTCAAGGTGGCCGGGGAGCTGTTTTTT. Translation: CASSFKVAGELFF.

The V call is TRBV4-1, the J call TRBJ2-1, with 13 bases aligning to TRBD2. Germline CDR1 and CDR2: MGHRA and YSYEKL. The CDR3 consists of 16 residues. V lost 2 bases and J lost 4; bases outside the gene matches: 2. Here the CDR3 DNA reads TGCGCCAGCAGCCAACTGGGACTAGCGGGATACAATGAGCAGTTCTTC. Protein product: CASSQLGLAGYNEQFF.

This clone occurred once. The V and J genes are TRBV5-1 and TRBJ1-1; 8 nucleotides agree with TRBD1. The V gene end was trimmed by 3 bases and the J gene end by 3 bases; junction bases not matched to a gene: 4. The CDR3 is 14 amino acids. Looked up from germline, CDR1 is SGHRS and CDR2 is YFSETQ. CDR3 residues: CASSSGQGHTEAFF. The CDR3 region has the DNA TGCGCCAGCAGCTCCGGACAGGGACACACTGAAGCTTTCTTT.

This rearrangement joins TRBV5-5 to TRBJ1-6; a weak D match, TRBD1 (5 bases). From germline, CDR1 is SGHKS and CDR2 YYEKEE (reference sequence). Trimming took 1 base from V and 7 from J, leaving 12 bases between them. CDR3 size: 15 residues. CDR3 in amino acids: CASSLSRQGNSPLHF. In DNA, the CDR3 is TGTGCCAGCAGCTTGTCGCGGCAGGGAAATTCACCCCTCCACTTT.

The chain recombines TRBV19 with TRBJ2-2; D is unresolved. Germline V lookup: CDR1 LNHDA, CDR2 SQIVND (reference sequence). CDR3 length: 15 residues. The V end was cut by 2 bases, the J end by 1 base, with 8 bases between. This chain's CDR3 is CASSIRQRNTGELFF. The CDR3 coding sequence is TGTGCCAGTAGTATAAGGCAGAGGAACACCGGGGAGCTGTTTTTT.

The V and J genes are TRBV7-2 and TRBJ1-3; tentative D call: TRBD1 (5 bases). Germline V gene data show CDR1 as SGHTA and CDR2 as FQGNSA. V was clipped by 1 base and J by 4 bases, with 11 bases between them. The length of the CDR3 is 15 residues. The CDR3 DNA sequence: TGTGCCAGCAGCTTAGATATAGGGGAAGGAAACACCATATATTTT. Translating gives CASSLDIGEGNTIYF.

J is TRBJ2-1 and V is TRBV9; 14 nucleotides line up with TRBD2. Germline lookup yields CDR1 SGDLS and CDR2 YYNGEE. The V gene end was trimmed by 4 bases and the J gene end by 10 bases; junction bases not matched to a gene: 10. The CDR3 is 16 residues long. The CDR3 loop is CASSPDGTSGSWEQFF. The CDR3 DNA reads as TGTGCCAGCAGCCCAGATGGGACTAGCGGGAGCTGGGAGCAGTTCTTC.

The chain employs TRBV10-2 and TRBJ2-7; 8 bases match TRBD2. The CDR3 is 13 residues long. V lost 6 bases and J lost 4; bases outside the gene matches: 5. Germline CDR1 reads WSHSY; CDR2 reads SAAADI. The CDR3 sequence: CASRLAGTYEQYF. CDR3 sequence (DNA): TGCGCCAGCAGATTAGCGGGGACTTACGAGCAGTACTTC.

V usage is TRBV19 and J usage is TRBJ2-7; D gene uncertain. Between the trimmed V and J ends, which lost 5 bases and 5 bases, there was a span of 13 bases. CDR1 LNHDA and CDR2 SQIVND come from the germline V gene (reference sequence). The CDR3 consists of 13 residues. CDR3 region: CASSSGRINEQYF. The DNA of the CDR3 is TGTGCCAGTAGTTCCGGCAGGATCAACGAGCAGTACTTC.

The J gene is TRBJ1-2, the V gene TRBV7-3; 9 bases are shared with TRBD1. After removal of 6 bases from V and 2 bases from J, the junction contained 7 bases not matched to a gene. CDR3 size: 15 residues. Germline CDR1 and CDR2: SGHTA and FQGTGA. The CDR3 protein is CASSPTGGRNYGYTF. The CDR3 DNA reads TGTGCCAGCAGTCCTACAGGGGGCCGGAACTATGGCTACACCTTC. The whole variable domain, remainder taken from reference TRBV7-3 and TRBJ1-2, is GAGVSQTPSNKVTEKGKYVELRCDPISGHTALYWYRQSLGQGPEFLIYFQGTGAADDSGLPNDRFFAVRPEGSVSTLKIQRTERGDSAVYLCASSPTGGRNYGYTFGSGTRLTVV.

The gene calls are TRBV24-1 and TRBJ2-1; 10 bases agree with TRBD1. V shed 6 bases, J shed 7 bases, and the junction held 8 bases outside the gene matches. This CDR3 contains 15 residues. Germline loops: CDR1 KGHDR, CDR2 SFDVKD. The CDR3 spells CATSRDRGQRNEQFF. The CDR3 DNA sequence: TGTGCCACCAGTCGTGACAGGGGGCAACGGAATGAGCAGTTCTTC.

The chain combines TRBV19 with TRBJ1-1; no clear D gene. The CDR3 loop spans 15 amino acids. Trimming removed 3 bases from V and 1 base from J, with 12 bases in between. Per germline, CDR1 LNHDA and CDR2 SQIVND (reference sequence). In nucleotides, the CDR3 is TGTGCCAGTAGTATTTGGGGAGGTACGAACACTGAAGCTTTCTTT. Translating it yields CASSIWGGTNTEAFF.

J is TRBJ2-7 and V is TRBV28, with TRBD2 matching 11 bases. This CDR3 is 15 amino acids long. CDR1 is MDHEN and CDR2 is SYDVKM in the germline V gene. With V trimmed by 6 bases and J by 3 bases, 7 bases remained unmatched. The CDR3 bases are TGTGCCAGCAGCTCCGCTCTAGCGGGAGGCTACGAGCAGTACTTC. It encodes CASSSALAGGYEQYF.

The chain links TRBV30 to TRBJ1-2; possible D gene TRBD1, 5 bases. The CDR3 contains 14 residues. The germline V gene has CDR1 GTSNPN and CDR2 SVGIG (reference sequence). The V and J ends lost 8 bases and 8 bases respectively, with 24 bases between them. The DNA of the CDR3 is TGTGCCACCGAGGGACTCCTCCCTGCTGAGGGCTACACCTTC. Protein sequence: CATEGLLPAEGYTF.